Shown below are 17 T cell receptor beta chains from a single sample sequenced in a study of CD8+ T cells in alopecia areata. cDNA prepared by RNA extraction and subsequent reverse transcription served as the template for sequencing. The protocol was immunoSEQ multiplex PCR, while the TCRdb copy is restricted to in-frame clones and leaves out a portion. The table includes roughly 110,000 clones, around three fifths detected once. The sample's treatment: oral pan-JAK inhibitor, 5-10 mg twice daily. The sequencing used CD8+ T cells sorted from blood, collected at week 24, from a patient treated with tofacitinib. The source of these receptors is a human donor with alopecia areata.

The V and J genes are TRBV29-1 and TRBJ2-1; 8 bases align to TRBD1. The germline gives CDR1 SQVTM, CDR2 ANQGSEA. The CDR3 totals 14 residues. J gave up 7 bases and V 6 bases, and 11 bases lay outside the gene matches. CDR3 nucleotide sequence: TGCAGCGTCCACCCGGAACGGACAGGGAATGAGCAGTTCTTC. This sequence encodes CSVHPERTGNEQFF.

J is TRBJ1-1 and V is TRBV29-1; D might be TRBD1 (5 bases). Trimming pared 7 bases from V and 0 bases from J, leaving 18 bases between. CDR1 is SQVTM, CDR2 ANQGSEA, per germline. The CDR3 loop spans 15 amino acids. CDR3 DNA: TGCAGCGCCTACCTAGACGGGACGCTGAACACTGAAGCTTTCTTT. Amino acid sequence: CSAYLDGTLNTEAFF.

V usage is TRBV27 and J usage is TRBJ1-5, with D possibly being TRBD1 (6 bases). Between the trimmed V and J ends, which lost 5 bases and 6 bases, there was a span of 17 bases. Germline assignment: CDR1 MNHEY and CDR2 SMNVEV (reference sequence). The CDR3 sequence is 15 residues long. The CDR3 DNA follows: TGTGCCAGCAGTGCCCCGGGACAAGCTCTTCAGCCCCAGCATTTT. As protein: CASSAPGQALQPQHF.

As DNA, the CDR3 is TGCAGCAAGGGATTCGGAGAGACCCAGTACTTC. The encoded protein is CSKGFGETQYF. The chain links TRBV20-1 to TRBJ2-5, with D unclear. The CDR3 is made up of 11 amino acids. Looked up from germline, CDR1 is DFQATT and CDR2 is SNEGSKA (reference sequence).

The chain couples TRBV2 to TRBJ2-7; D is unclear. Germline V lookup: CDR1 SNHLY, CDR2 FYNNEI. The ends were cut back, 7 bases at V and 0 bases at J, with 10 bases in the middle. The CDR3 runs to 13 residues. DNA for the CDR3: TGTGCCAGCATAACGGTGTCCTCCTACGAGCAGTACTTC. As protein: CASITVSSYEQYF.

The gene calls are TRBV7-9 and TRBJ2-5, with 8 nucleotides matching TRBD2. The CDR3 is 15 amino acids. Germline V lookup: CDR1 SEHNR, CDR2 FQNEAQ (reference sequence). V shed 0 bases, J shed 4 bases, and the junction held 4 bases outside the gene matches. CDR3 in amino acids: CASSLAAGELETQYF. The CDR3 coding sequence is TGTGCCAGCAGCTTAGCAGCGGGGGAATTAGAGACCCAGTACTTC.

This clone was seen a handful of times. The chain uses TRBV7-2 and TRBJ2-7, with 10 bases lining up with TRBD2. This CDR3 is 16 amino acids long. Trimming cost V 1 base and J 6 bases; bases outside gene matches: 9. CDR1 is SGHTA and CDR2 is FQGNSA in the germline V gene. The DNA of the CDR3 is TGTGCCAGCAGCTTAGATCTAGTGGGACTAGCGAGCGAGCAGTACTTC. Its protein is CASSLDLVGLASEQYF. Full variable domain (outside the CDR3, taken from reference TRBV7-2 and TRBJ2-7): GAGVSQSPSNKVTEKGKDVELRCDPISGHTALYWYRQSLGQGLEFLIYFQGNSAPDKSGLPSDRFSAERTGGSVSTLTIQRTQQEDSAVYLCASSLDLVGLASEQYFGPGTRLTVT.

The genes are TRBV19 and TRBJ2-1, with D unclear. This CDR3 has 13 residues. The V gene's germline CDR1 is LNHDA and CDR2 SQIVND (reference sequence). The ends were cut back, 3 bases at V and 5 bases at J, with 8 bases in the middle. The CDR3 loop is CASSMEPNNEQFF. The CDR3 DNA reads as TGTGCCAGTAGTATGGAGCCCAACAATGAGCAGTTCTTC.

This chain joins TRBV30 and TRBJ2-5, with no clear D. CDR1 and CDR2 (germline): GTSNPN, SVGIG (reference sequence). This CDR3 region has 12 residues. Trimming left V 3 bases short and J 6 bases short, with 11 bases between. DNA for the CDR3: TGTGCCTGGAGCCCGGTGGGGAAGACCCAGTACTTC. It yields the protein CAWSPVGKTQYF.

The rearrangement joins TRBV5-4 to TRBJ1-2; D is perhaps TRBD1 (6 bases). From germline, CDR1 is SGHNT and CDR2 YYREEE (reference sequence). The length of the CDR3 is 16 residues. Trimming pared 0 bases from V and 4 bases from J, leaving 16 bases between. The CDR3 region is CASSLAEGGTFYGYTF. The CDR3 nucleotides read TGTGCCAGCAGCTTGGCCGAAGGGGGAACATTCTATGGCTACACCTTC. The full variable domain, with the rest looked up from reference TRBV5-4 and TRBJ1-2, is ETGVTQSPTHLIKTRGQQVTLRCSSQSGHNTVSWYQQALGQGPQFIFQYYREEENGRGNFPPRFSGLQFPNYSSELNVNALELDDSALYLCASSLAEGGTFYGYTFGSGTRLTVV.

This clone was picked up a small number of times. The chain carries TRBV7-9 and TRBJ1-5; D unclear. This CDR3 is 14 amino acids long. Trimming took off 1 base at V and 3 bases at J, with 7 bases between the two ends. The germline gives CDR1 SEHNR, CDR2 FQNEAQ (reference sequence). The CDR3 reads CASSLVSDNQPQHF. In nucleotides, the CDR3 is TGTGCCAGCAGCTTAGTGTCGGACAATCAGCCCCAGCATTTT.

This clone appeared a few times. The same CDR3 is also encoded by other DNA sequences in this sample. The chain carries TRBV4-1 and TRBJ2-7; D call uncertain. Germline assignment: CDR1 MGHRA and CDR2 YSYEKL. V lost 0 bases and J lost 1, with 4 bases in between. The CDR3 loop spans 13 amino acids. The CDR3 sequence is CASSQDGSYEQYF. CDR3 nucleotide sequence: TGCGCCAGCAGCCAAGACGGATCCTACGAGCAGTACTTC.

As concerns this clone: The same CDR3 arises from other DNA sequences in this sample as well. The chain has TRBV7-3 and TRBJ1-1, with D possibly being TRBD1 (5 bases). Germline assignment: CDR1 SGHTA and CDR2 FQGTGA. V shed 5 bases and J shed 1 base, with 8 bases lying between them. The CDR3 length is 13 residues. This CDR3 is CASSLGQNTEAFF. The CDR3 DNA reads TGTGCCAGCAGCCTCGGACAGAACACTGAAGCTTTCTTT.

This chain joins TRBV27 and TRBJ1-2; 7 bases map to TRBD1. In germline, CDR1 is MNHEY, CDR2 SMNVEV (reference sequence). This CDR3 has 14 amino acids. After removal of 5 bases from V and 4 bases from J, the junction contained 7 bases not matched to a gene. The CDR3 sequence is CASSPARDSYGYTF. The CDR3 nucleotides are TGTGCCAGCAGTCCCGCCAGGGACAGCTATGGCTACACCTTC.

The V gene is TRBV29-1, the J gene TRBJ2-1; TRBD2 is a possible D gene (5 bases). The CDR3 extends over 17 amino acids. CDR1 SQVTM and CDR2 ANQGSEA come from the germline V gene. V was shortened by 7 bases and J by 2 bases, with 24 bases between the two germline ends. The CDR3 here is CSAPNLPAVSTYNEQFF. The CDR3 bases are TGCAGCGCCCCGAATCTCCCAGCGGTCTCGACCTACAATGAGCAGTTCTTC.

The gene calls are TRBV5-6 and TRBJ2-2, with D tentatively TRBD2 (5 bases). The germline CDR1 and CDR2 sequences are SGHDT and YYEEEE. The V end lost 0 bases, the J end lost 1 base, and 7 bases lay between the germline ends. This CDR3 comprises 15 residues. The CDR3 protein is CASSLAGMNTGELFF. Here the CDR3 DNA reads TGTGCCAGCAGCTTGGCGGGGATGAACACCGGGGAGCTGTTTTTT.

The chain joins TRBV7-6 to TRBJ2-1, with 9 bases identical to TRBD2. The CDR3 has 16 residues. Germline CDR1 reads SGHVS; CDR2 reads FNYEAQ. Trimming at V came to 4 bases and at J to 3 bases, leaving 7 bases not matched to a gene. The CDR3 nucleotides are TGTGCCAGCAGCTCTAAGACTAGCGGATACTACAATGAGCAGTTCTTC. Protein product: CASSSKTSGYYNEQFF. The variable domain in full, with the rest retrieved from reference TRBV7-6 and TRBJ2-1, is GAGVSQSPRYKVTKRGQDVALRCDPISGHVSLYWYRQALGQGPEFLTYFNYEAQQDKSGLPNDRFSAERPEGSISTLTIQRTEQRDSAMYRCASSSKTSGYYNEQFFGPGTRLTVL.